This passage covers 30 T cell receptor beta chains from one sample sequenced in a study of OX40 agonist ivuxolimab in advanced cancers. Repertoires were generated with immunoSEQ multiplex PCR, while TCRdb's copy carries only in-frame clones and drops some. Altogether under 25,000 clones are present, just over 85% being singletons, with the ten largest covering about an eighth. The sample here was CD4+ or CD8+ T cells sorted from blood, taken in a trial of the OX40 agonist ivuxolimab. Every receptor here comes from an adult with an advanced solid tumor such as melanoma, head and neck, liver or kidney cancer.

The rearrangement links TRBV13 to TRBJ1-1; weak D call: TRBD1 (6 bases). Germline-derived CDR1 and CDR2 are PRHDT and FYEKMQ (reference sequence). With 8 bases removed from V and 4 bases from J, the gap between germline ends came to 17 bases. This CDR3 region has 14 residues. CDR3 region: CASVLSGVSTEAFF. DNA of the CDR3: TGTGCCAGCGTTTTATCAGGGGTCTCCACTGAAGCTTTCTTT.

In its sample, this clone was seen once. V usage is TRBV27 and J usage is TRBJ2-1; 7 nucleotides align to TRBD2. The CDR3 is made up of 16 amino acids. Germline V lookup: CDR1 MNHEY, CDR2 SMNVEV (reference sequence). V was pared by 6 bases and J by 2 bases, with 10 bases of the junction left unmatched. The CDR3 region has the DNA TGTGCCAGCAGAATCCAGCGGGGTCCCGCCTACAATGAGCAGTTCTTC. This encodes CASRIQRGPAYNEQFF.

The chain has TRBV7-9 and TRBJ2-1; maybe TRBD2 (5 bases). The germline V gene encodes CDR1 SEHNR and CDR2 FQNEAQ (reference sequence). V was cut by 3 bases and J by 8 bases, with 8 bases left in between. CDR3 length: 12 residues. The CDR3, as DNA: TGTGCCAGCAGCTTGAGGGTGGATGAGCAGTTCTTC. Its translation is CASSLRVDEQFF.

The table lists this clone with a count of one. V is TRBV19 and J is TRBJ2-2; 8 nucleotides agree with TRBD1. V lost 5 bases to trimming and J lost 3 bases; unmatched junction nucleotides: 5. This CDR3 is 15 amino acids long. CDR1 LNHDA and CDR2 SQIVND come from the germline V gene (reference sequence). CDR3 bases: TGTGCCAGTAGTTTGCCGACAGGGGACACCGGGGAGCTGTTTTTT. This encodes CASSLPTGDTGELFF.

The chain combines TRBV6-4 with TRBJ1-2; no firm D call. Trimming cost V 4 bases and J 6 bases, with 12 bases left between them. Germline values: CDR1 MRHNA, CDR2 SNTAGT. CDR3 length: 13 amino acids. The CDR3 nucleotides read TGTGCCAGCAGTGCGGCACAGTGGAATGGCTACACCTTC. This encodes CASSAAQWNGYTF.

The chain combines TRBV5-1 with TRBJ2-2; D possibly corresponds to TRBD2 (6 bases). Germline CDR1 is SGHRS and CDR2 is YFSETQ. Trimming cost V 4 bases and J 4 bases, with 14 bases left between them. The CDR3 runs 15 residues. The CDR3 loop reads CASSASTGGTGELFF. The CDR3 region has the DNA TGCGCCAGCAGCGCCTCAACCGGGGGCACCGGGGAGCTGTTTTTT.

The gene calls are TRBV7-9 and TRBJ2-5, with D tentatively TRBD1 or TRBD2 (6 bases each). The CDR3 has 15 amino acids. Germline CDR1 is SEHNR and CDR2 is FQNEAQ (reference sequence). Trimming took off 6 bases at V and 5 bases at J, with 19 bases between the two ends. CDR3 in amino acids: CASSHGGREGETQYF. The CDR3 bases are TGTGCCAGCAGTCACGGGGGCCGTGAAGGGGAGACCCAGTACTTC. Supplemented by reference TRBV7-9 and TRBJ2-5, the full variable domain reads DTGVSQNPRHKITKRGQNVTFRCDPISEHNRLYWYRQTLGQGPEFLTYFQNEAQLEKSRLLSDRFSAERPKGSFSTLEIQRTEQGDSAMYLCASSHGGREGETQYFGPGTRLLVL.

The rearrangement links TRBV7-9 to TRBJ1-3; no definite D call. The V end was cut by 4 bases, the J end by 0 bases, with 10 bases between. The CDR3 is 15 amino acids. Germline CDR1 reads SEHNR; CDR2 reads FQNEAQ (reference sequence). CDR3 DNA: TGTGCCAGCAGCTCAGGTGCCGGCTCTGGAAACACCATATATTTT. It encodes CASSSGAGSGNTIYF.

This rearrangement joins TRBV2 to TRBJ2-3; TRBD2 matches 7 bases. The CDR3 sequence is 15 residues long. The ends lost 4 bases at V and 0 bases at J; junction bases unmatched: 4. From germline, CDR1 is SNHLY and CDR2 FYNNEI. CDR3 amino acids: CASSALADSTDTQYF. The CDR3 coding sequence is TGTGCCAGCAGTGCCCTAGCGGATAGCACAGATACGCAGTATTTT. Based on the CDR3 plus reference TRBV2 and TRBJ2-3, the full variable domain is EPEVTQTPSHQVTQMGQEVILRCVPISNHLYFYWYRQILGQKVEFLVSFYNNEISEKSEIFDDQFSVERPDGSNFTLKIRSTKLEDSAMYFCASSALADSTDTQYFGPGTRLTVL.

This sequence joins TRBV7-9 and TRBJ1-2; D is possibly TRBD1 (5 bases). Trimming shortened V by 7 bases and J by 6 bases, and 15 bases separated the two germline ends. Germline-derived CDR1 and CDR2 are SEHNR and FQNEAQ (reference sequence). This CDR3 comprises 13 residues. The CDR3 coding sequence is TGTGCCAGCACCCCCCGGGGGGAGGATGGCTACACCTTC. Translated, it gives CASTPRGEDGYTF.

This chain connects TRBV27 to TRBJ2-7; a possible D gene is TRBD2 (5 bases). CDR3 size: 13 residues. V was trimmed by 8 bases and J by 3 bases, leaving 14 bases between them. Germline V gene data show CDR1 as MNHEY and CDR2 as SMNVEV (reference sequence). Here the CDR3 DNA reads TGTGCCAGCGGCCCGAACGGGAACTACGAGCAGTACTTC. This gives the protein CASGPNGNYEQYF.

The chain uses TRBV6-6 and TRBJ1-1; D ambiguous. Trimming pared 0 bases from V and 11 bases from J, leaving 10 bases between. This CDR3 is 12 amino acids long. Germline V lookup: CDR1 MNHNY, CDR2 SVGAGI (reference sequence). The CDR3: CASSYSGSEAFF. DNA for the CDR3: TGTGCCAGCAGTTACTCGGGATCAGAGGCTTTCTTT.

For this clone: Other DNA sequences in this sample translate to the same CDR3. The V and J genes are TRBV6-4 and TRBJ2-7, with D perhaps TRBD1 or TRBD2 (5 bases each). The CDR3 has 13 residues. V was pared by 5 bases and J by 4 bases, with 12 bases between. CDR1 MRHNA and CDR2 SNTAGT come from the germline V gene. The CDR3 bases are TGTGCCAGCAGTTCAGGGAGTGGTTACGAGCAGTACTTC. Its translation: CASSSGSGYEQYF.

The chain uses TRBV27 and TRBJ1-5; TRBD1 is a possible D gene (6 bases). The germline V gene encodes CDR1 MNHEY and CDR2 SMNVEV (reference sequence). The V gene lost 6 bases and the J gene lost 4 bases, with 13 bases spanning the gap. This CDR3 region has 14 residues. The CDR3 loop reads CASRLQGWNQPQHF. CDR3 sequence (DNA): TGTGCCAGCAGATTACAGGGTTGGAATCAGCCCCAGCATTTT.

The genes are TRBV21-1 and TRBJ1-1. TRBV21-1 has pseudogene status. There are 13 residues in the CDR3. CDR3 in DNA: TGTGCCAGCCCCATGGGAAAGAACACTGAAGCTTTCTTT. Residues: CASPMGKNTEAFF.

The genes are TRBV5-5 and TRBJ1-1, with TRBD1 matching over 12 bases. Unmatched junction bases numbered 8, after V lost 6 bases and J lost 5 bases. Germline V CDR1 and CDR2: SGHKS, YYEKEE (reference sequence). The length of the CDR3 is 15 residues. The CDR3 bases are TGTGCCAGCACCCCCCGGGACAGGGGGCTAACTGAAGCTTTCTTT. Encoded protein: CASTPRDRGLTEAFF.

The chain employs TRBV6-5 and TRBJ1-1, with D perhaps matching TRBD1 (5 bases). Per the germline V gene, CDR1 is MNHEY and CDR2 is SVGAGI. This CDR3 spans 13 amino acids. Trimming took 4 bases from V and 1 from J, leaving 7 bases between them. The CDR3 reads CASSLGGNTEAFF. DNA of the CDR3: TGTGCCAGCAGTTTGGGGGGGAACACTGAAGCTTTCTTT.

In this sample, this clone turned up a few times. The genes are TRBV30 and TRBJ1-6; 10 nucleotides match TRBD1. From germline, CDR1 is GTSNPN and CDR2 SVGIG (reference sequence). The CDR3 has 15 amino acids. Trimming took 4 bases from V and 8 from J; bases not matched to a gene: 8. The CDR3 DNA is TGTGCCTGGATCAGGACAGGGGGGATAGATTCACCCCTCCACTTT. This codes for CAWIRTGGIDSPLHF.

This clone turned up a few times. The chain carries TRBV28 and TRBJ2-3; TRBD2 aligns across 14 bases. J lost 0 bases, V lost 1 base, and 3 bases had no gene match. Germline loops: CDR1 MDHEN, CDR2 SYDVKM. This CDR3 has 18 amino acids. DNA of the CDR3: TGTGCCAGCAGTTTATTGAGGACTAGCGGGAGGAGCACAGATACGCAGTATTTT. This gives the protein CASSLLRTSGRSTDTQYF.

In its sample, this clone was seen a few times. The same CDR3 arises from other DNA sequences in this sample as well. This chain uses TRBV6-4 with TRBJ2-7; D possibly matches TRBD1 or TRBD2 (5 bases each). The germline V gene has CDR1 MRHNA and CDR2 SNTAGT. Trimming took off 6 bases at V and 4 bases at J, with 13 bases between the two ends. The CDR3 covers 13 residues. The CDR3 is CASSSGSGYEQYF. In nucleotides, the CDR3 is TGTGCCAGCAGCTCAGGGAGTGGTTACGAGCAGTACTTC.

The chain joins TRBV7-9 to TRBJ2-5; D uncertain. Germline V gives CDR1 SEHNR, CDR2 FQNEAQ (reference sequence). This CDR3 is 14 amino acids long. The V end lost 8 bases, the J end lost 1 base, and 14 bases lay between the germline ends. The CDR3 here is CASCGSRGQETQYF. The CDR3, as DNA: TGTGCCAGCTGTGGCTCAAGAGGCCAAGAGACCCAGTACTTC. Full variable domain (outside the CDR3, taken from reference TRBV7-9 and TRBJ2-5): DTGVSQNPRHKITKRGQNVTFRCDPISEHNRLYWYRQTLGQGPEFLTYFQNEAQLEKSRLLSDRFSAERPKGSFSTLEIQRTEQGDSAMYLCASCGSRGQETQYFGPGTRLLVL.

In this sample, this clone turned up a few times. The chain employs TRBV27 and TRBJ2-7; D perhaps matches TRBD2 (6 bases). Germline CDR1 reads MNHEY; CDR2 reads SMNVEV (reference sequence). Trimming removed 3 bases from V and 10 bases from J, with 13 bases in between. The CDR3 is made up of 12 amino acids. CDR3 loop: CASSLGGLQQYF. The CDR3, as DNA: TGTGCCAGCAGTTTGGGGGGACTCCAACAGTACTTC.

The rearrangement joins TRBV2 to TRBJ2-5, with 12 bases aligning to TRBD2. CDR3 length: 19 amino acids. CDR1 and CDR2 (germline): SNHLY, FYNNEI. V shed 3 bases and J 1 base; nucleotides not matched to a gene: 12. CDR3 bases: TGTGCCAGCAGTGAGCGGCTAGCGGGAGGGCCCTTAAGCCAAGAGACCCAGTACTTC. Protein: CASSERLAGGPLSQETQYF.

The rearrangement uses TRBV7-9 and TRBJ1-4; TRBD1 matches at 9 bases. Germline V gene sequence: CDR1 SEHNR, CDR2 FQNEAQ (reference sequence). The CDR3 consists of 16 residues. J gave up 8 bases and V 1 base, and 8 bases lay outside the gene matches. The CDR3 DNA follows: TGTGCCAGCAGCTTAGTACCGGGACAGGGTGAAGAAAAACTGTTTTTT. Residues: CASSLVPGQGEEKLFF.

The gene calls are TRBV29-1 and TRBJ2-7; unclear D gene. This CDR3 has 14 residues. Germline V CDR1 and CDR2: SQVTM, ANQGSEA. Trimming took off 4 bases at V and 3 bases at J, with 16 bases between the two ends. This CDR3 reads CSVGPRLSLYEQYF. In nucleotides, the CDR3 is TGCAGCGTTGGGCCTCGATTGTCTCTCTACGAGCAGTACTTC.

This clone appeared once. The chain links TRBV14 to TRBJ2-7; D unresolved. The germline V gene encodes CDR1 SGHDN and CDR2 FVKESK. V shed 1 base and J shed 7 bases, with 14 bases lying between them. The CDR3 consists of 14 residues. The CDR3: CASSQVLSPEEQYF. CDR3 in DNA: TGTGCCAGCAGCCAAGTACTCTCCCCCGAGGAGCAGTACTTC.

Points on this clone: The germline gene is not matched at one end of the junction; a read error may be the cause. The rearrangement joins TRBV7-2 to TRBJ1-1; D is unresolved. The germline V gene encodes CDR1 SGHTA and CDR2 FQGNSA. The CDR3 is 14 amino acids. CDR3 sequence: CASGFTRRTLKAFF. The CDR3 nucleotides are TGTGCCAGCGGCTTTACGCGGAGAACACTGAAAGCTTTCTTT. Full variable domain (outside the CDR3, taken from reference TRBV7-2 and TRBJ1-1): GAGVSQSPSNKVTEKGKDVELRCDPISGHTALYWYRQSLGQGLEFLIYFQGNSAPDKSGLPSDRFSAERTGGSVSTLTIQRTQQEDSAVYLCASGFTRRTLKAFFGQGTRLTVV.

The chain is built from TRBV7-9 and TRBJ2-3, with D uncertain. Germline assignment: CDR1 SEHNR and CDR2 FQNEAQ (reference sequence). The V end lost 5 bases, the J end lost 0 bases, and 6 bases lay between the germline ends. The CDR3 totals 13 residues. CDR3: CASSPPSTDTQYF. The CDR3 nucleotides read TGTGCCAGCAGCCCCCCTAGCACAGATACGCAGTATTTT.

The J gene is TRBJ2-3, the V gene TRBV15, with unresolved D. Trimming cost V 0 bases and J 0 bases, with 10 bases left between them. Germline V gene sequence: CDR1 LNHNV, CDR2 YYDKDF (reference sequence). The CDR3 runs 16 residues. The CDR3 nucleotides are TGTGCCACCAGCAGAGATCTCTCGATGAGCACAGATACGCAGTATTTT. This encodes CATSRDLSMSTDTQYF.

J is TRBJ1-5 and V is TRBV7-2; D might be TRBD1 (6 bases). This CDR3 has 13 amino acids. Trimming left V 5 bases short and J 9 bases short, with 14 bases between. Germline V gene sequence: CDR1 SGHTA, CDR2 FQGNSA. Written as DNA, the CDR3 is TGTGCCAGCAGCCACACAGGGTACGTGCCCCAGCATTTT. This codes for CASSHTGYVPQHF.